The clone carrying this T cell receptor (beta chain) has ten or more counts. A universal primer site and UMIs were added as TCR cDNA was made by 5'RACE template switching. TCRdb itself ran the 5' RACE reads through MiXCR, one entry per CDR3 protein. This table holds 12,000 or so distinct CDR3 sequences, under 5.5% found once. The V end was cut by 6 bases, the J end by 9 bases, with 24 bases between. Germline values: CDR1 DFQATT, CDR2 SNEGSKA (reference sequence). CDR3 length equals 15 residues. This entry is derived from a study of T cells after yellow fever vaccination. V gene TRBV20-1 combines with J gene TRBJ2-1; D assignment may be TRBD1 or TRBD2 (7 bases each). The specimen comprised PBMCs, either bulk or a sorted T-cell subset (CD4+, CD8+, memory, or dextramer-sorted; not recorded which), sampled 45 days after the yellow fever booster vaccination. The sequence was collected from a man aged 25 to 40 who received the YFV17D yellow fever vaccine. CDR3 bases: TGCAGTGCCCGGAAAGGGGGCGGGGGTATTAGTGAGCAGTTCTTC. The encoded protein is CSARKGGGGISEQFF.